These 6 T cell receptor beta chains share one sample of origin, sequenced in a study of T cell responses to AZD1222 COVID-19 vaccine. Generated by immunoSEQ multiplex PCR, the TCRdb table keeps only in-frame clones and is missing some. The sample has about 100,000 clones, over 75% seen once. Sequenced material: peripheral blood, taken 28 days after the second AZD1222 dose. The receptors here all came from an adult who received the AZD1222 COVID-19 vaccine.

This chain links TRBV4-3 with TRBJ2-7, with D perhaps TRBD2 (6 bases). The germline V gene encodes CDR1 LGHNA and CDR2 YSLEER. The CDR3 totals 16 residues. V was cut by 1 base and J by 7 bases, with 20 bases left in between. The CDR3 DNA reads as TGCGCCAGCAGCCAAGCGGAGGGGCCCCCTAACGGGGAGCAGTACTTC. It is translated as CASSQAEGPPNGEQYF.

The V gene is TRBV27, the J gene TRBJ2-1, with D perhaps being TRBD1 or TRBD2 (6 bases each). CDR3 length: 15 amino acids. Germline values: CDR1 MNHEY, CDR2 SMNVEV (reference sequence). V dropped 6 bases and J dropped 7 bases, with 19 bases sitting between them. The CDR3 reads CASREGGPMGNEQFF. The CDR3 DNA reads as TGTGCCAGCAGAGAAGGGGGGCCAATGGGGAATGAGCAGTTCTTC.

This chain links TRBV5-1 with TRBJ1-5; 7 nucleotides match TRBD1. V trimming: 0 bases; J trimming: 6 bases; junction bases outside the gene matches: 12. This CDR3 has 17 residues. Germline V gene sequence: CDR1 SGHRS, CDR2 YFSETQ. The CDR3 region has the DNA TGCGCCAGCAGCTTGGTTACAGGGGTTGGCCTTCGTCAGCCCCAGCATTTT. Translation gives CASSLVTGVGLRQPQHF.

The rearrangement links TRBV5-4 to TRBJ1-6; tentatively, D is TRBD1 (5 bases). From germline, CDR1 is SGHNT and CDR2 YYREEE (reference sequence). Trimming cost V 0 bases and J 10 bases, with 17 bases left between them. The CDR3 spans 16 residues. The CDR3 DNA reads as TGTGCCAGCAGCTTGGGGGGGGTAGGGGTTGGATCACCCCTCCACTTT. Amino acid sequence: CASSLGGVGVGSPLHF.

This chain connects TRBV7-2 to TRBJ1-4, with 8 positions matching TRBD1. This CDR3 comprises 15 residues. V was clipped by 5 bases and J by 5 bases; unmatched bases: 7. Germline CDR1 reads SGHTA; CDR2 reads FQGNSA. The CDR3 protein is CASSTRTGKNEKLFF. The CDR3 nucleotides are TGTGCCAGCAGCACAAGGACAGGGAAAAATGAAAAACTGTTTTTT.

The chain combines TRBV19 with TRBJ2-7, with 11 bases aligning to TRBD1. Germline lookup yields CDR1 LNHDA and CDR2 SQIVND (reference sequence). The CDR3 contains 12 residues. Trimming cost V 8 bases and J 3 bases; bases outside gene matches: 0. The CDR3 nucleotides read TGTGCCAGTGGGACAGGGGGCTACGAGCAGTACTTC. It encodes CASGTGGYEQYF.